The 32 T cell receptor beta chains reported below all come from one sample, sequenced in a study of spatial heterogeneity in lung cancer. Stated time point: blood at routine non-recurrence follow-up after resection. The authors sequenced whole RNA from tumor, nontumor lung or frozen PBMC without sorting. Each CDR3 protein gets one entry after TCRdb re-called the 5' RACE reads with MiXCR. The repertoire consists of around 110,000 distinct CDR3 sequences, with 10% to 15% occurring once and the leading ten covering about 15%. The specimen was PBMCs, collected at follow-up. All receptors come from a male donor with early-stage non-small cell lung cancer.

This clonotype was seen a few times. The chain joins TRBV6-6 to TRBJ2-1; D is possibly TRBD2 (6 bases). Germline V gene sequence: CDR1 MNHNY, CDR2 SVGAGI (reference sequence). V shed 5 bases and J shed 14 bases, with 16 bases lying between them. The CDR3 is 12 amino acids. The CDR3 nucleotides are TGTGCCAGCAGTCAAGGGAAAGGGAGGAAGTTCTTC. It translates to CASSQGKGRKFF.

The chain links TRBV4-1 to TRBJ1-4; D possibly corresponds to TRBD1 (6 bases). Trimming removed 0 bases at V and 8 bases at J, with 10 bases between. CDR1 and CDR2 from the germline V gene are MGHRA and YSYEKL. This CDR3 has 14 amino acids. CDR3 residues: CASSQDLGGEKLFF. The CDR3 region has the DNA TGCGCCAGCAGCCAAGATTTAGGGGGAGAAAAACTGTTTTTT.

The rearrangement joins TRBV6-5 to TRBJ2-2; 7 positions match TRBD1. V shed 5 bases and J 0 bases; nucleotides not matched to a gene: 3. Germline values: CDR1 MNHEY, CDR2 SVGAGI. This CDR3 is 15 amino acids long. The CDR3 loop reads CASSRDSTNTGELFF. CDR3 DNA sequence: TGTGCCAGCAGTAGGGACAGTACGAACACCGGGGAGCTGTTTTTT.

This clonotype was found a few times. The rearrangement links TRBV7-9 to TRBJ2-1, with 8 positions matching TRBD2. The CDR3 consists of 14 residues. Germline trimming cut 5 bases from V and 9 bases from J; bases unmatched to any gene: 9. Germline values: CDR1 SEHNR, CDR2 FQNEAQ (reference sequence). CDR3 sequence: CASSRGASGFEQFF. DNA for the CDR3: TGTGCCAGCAGCCGGGGGGCTAGCGGGTTTGAGCAGTTCTTC.

This clonotype was seen many times. V gene TRBV6-5 combines with J gene TRBJ2-7, with 9 bases identical to TRBD1. CDR3 length equals 13 residues. Germline lookup yields CDR1 MNHEY and CDR2 SVGAGI. V gave up 6 bases and J gave up 4 bases; unmatched junction bases: 4. This chain's CDR3 is CASRSGQGYEQYF. In nucleotides, the CDR3 is TGTGCCAGCAGATCGGGACAGGGTTACGAGCAGTACTTC.

This clonotype was found a few times. The chain joins TRBV5-8 to TRBJ1-4; unclear D gene. Germline values: CDR1 SGHTS, CDR2 YDEGEE. The CDR3 length is 13 residues. Deletions cut 4 bases from V and 5 bases from J, with 9 bases between. DNA for the CDR3: TGTGCCAGCAGCCAAGAGAGGAATGAAAAACTGTTTTTT. It translates to CASSQERNEKLFF.

The chain couples TRBV15 to TRBJ2-4, with D maybe TRBD1 (6 bases). CDR3 length: 14 amino acids. The germline V and J ends were trimmed by 2 bases and 6 bases, with 11 bases remaining between them. Germline lookup yields CDR1 LNHNV and CDR2 YYDKDF (reference sequence). In nucleotides, the CDR3 is TGTGCCACCAGCAGACCCACAGGGCCAAACATTCAGTACTTC. It codes for CATSRPTGPNIQYF. The whole variable domain, filled in from reference TRBV15 and TRBJ2-4, reads DAMVIQNPRYQVTQFGKPVTLSCSQTLNHNVMYWYQQKSSQAPKLLFHYYDKDFNNEADTPDNFQSRRPNTSFCFLDIRSPGLGDTAMYLCATSRPTGPNIQYFGAGTRLSVL.

The V and J genes are TRBV25-1 and TRBJ2-5, with TRBD1 as a possible D gene (5 bases). The germline V gene encodes CDR1 MGHDK and CDR2 SYGVNS. CDR3 length: 14 residues. The V and J ends lost 1 base and 2 bases respectively, with 8 bases between them. This chain's CDR3 is CASSELDMQETQYF. Here the CDR3 DNA reads TGTGCCAGCAGTGAATTGGACATGCAAGAGACCCAGTACTTC.

This clonotype was found a few times. The genes are TRBV10-2 and TRBJ1-1, with D unclear. V gave up 3 bases and J gave up 0 bases, with 8 bases separating them. The CDR3 has 14 amino acids. Germline V gene lookup returns CDR1 WSHSY and CDR2 SAAADI. The CDR3 loop is CASSDGPMNTEAFF. CDR3 DNA sequence: TGCGCCAGCAGTGATGGCCCCATGAACACTGAAGCTTTCTTT.

This clonotype was detected a few times. The chain combines TRBV24-1 with TRBJ2-1; 9 bases agree with TRBD2. This CDR3 spans 16 amino acids. Germline trimming cut 3 bases from V and 8 bases from J; bases unmatched to any gene: 10. CDR1 is KGHDR, CDR2 SFDVKD, per germline. This CDR3 is CATSDTRGGQGDEQFF. For the CDR3, the DNA is TGTGCCACCAGTGATACGCGGGGGGGCCAGGGTGATGAGCAGTTCTTC.

The chain recombines TRBV2 with TRBJ2-2; 13 nucleotides agree with TRBD2. CDR1 is SNHLY, CDR2 FYNNEI, per germline. CDR3 size: 15 residues. V shed 6 bases, J shed 5 bases, and the junction held 3 bases outside the gene matches. The DNA of the CDR3 is TGTGCCAGCAGACAGGGACTAGCGGGGACCGGGGAGCTGTTTTTT. Residues: CASRQGLAGTGELFF.

The V call is TRBV20-1, the J call TRBJ1-5, with a weak D call TRBD1 (5 bases). The CDR3 loop spans 14 amino acids. CDR1 DFQATT and CDR2 SNEGSKA come from the germline V gene (reference sequence). V gave up 8 bases and J gave up 2 bases, with 16 bases separating them. The CDR3 spells CSCPTGGGNQPQHF. The CDR3, as DNA: TGCAGTTGTCCCACGGGAGGGGGCAATCAGCCCCAGCATTTT.

The CDR3 loop is CASSSPGSRNEQFF. In DNA form, the CDR3 reads TGTGCCAGCAGCTCCCCTGGGTCCAGGAATGAGCAGTTCTTC. The V and J genes are TRBV7-2 and TRBJ2-1; D remains unclear. V shed 4 bases and J shed 7 bases, with 14 bases lying between them. The CDR3 has 14 amino acids. Germline CDR1 reads SGHTA; CDR2 reads FQGNSA. Looking up the rest from reference TRBV7-2 and TRBJ2-1 gives the full variable domain: GAGVSQSPSNKVTEKGKDVELRCDPISGHTALYWYRQSLGQGLEFLIYFQGNSAPDKSGLPSDRFSAERTGGSVSTLTIQRTQQEDSAVYLCASSSPGSRNEQFFGPGTRLTVL.

This chain uses TRBV11-1 with TRBJ2-3; TRBD1 is a possible D gene (6 bases). Looked up from germline, CDR1 is SGHAT and CDR2 is FQDESV (reference sequence). CDR3 length: 15 residues. V lost 5 bases and J lost 2, with 14 bases in between. CDR3 sequence: CASSEQTGSTDTQYF. In DNA, the CDR3 is TGTGCCAGCAGCGAACAAACAGGGTCCACAGATACGCAGTATTTT.

This clonotype was seen a few times. This chain connects TRBV7-9 to TRBJ2-3; D is possibly TRBD2 (6 bases). Germline assignment: CDR1 SEHNR and CDR2 FQNEAQ (reference sequence). V lost 1 base and J lost 3, with 8 bases in between. This CDR3 comprises 14 residues. The CDR3 protein is CASSLDGGTDTQYF. The DNA of the CDR3 is TGTGCCAGCAGCTTAGATGGGGGGACAGATACGCAGTATTTT.

This clonotype was observed many times. This chain connects TRBV5-5 to TRBJ1-5; D is undetermined. The CDR3 loop spans 15 amino acids. Trimming removed 5 bases from V and 0 bases from J, with 12 bases in between. CDR1 and CDR2 from the germline V gene are SGHKS and YYEKEE (reference sequence). The CDR3 region is CASSTTANSNQPQHF. CDR3 coding DNA: TGTGCCAGCAGTACGACCGCCAATAGCAATCAGCCCCAGCATTTT.

The V gene is TRBV7-9, the J gene TRBJ2-2, with D perhaps TRBD2 (5 bases). This CDR3 region has 15 residues. V shed 5 bases and J shed 2 bases, with 12 bases lying between them. Germline V gene lookup returns CDR1 SEHNR and CDR2 FQNEAQ (reference sequence). CDR3 nucleotide sequence: TGTGCCAGCAGCCGGAACTCGGGAAACACCGGGGAGCTGTTTTTT. Protein sequence: CASSRNSGNTGELFF.

This clonotype occurred many times. The genes are TRBV10-3 and TRBJ1-4; D remains unclear. Per germline, CDR1 ENHRY and CDR2 SYGVKD. Trimming pared 2 bases from V and 10 bases from J, leaving 14 bases between. This CDR3 region has 14 residues. CDR3 amino acids: CAISEPDLMGKLFF. In DNA, the CDR3 is TGTGCCATCAGTGAGCCGGATCTGATGGGAAAACTGTTTTTT.

This rearrangement joins TRBV24-1 to TRBJ2-3, with 7 bases that match TRBD1. The germline V gene encodes CDR1 KGHDR and CDR2 SFDVKD. The trim removed 7 bases at V and 2 bases at J, leaving 8 bases unmatched. This CDR3 contains 15 residues. DNA of the CDR3: TGTGCCACCAGCGGGACAGCTGACTACACAGATACGCAGTATTTT. This translates into CATSGTADYTDTQYF.

Ten or more counts support this clonotype. This chain joins TRBV7-9 and TRBJ2-3, with 7 bases lining up with TRBD1. This CDR3 has 15 residues. Germline CDR1 SEHNR, CDR2 FQNEAQ (reference sequence). V shed 1 base and J 1 base; nucleotides not matched to a gene: 2. CDR3 in DNA: TGTGCCAGCAGCTTAGACAGGGGCGGCACAGATACGCAGTATTTT. Its protein product is CASSLDRGGTDTQYF. Filled out from reference TRBV7-9 and TRBJ2-3, the complete variable domain reads DTGVSQNPRHKITKRGQNVTFRCDPISEHNRLYWYRQTLGQGPEFLTYFQNEAQLEKSRLLSDRFSAERPKGSFSTLEIQRTEQGDSAMYLCASSLDRGGTDTQYFGPGTRLTVL.

The sample holds a few counts of this clonotype. The chain combines TRBV10-2 with TRBJ2-5; 10 bases map to TRBD1. The CDR3 is 14 residues long. Germline V gene sequence: CDR1 WSHSY, CDR2 SAAADI. Losses at the gene ends were 2 bases for V and 9 bases for J; bases not matched to a gene: 6. As DNA, the CDR3 is TGCGCCAGCAGTGAGGACAGGGGGCTTTCTCCCCAGTACTTC. This translates into CASSEDRGLSPQYF.

This clonotype occurred a few times. The chain is built from TRBV20-1 and TRBJ2-7; 11 bases match TRBD1. This CDR3 region has 13 residues. The germline gives CDR1 DFQATT, CDR2 SNEGSKA (reference sequence). With V trimmed by 6 bases and J by 3 bases, 4 bases remained unmatched. The CDR3 nucleotides are TGCAGTGCCTGGACAGGGGGCGTCTACGAGCAGTACTTC. Translating gives CSAWTGGVYEQYF.

The chain combines TRBV7-2 with TRBJ2-1, with D perhaps TRBD2 (6 bases). Germline V CDR1 and CDR2: SGHTA, FQGNSA. The germline V and J ends were trimmed by 5 bases and 9 bases, with 26 bases remaining between them. This CDR3 is 17 amino acids long. The chain's CDR3 is CASSPPRGGRGVREQFF. CDR3 nucleotide sequence: TGTGCCAGCAGCCCCCCCCGGGGAGGTAGAGGGGTCCGTGAGCAGTTCTTC.

The V and J genes are TRBV7-8 and TRBJ1-5; D is perhaps TRBD1 (6 bases). Trimming took 5 bases from V and 6 from J, leaving 8 bases between them. The CDR3 contains 12 residues. Germline CDR1 SGHVS, CDR2 FQNEAQ. CDR3 sequence: CASSLGGQPQHF. The CDR3 bases are TGTGCCAGCAGCCTAGGGGGTCAGCCCCAGCATTTT. The complete variable domain, with remaining parts taken from reference TRBV7-8 and TRBJ1-5, reads GAGVSQSPRYKVAKRGQDVALRCDPISGHVSLFWYQQALGQGPEFLTYFQNEAQLDKSGLPSDRFFAERPEGSVSTLKIQRTQQEDSAVYLCASSLGGQPQHFGDGTRLSIL.

The gene calls are TRBV5-5 and TRBJ2-3; TRBD1 or TRBD2 may be the D gene (5 bases each). This CDR3 has 15 residues. CDR1 and CDR2 (germline): SGHKS, YYEKEE (reference sequence). V gave up 0 bases and J gave up 2 bases, with 10 bases separating them. For the CDR3, the DNA is TGTGCCAGCAGCTTGGCAGGGAGATACACAGATACGCAGTATTTT. Residues: CASSLAGRYTDTQYF. Looking up the rest from reference TRBV5-5 and TRBJ2-3 gives the full variable domain: DAGVTQSPTHLIKTRGQQVTLRCSPISGHKSVSWYQQVLGQGPQFIFQYYEKEERGRGNFPDRFSARQFPNYSSELNVNALLLGDSALYLCASSLAGRYTDTQYFGPGTRLTVL.

The chain has TRBV9 and TRBJ2-3; the D gene is possibly TRBD1 (6 bases). V was cut by 4 bases and J by 2 bases, with 17 bases left in between. CDR3 length equals 16 residues. Germline V lookup: CDR1 SGDLS, CDR2 YYNGEE. This CDR3 is CASSPVDRPNTDTQYF. DNA for the CDR3: TGTGCCAGCAGCCCAGTAGACAGGCCAAACACAGATACGCAGTATTTT.

In its sample, this clonotype was seen a few times. The chain recombines TRBV3-1 with TRBJ1-1; 8 nucleotides align to TRBD1. V lost 5 bases, J lost 5 bases, and 7 bases stayed unmatched. The CDR3 is 14 amino acids. Germline loops: CDR1 LGHDT, CDR2 YNNKEL (reference sequence). Here the CDR3 DNA reads TGTGCCAGCAGCACAGGACAGGGAGGGACTGAAGCTTTCTTT. It yields the protein CASSTGQGGTEAFF.

The chain is built from TRBV29-1 and TRBJ1-2, with unresolved D. Per germline, CDR1 SQVTM and CDR2 ANQGSEA. CDR3 length: 13 residues. Trimming took off 8 bases at V and 2 bases at J, with 15 bases between the two ends. The CDR3 coding sequence is TGCAGCCCCCTGGGTGGTTGGAACTATGGCTACACCTTC. Translating gives CSPLGGWNYGYTF. The whole variable domain, filled in from reference TRBV29-1 and TRBJ1-2, reads SAVISQKPSRDICQRGTSLTIQCQVDSQVTMMFWYRQQPGQSLTLIATANQGSEATYESGFVIDKFPISRPNLTFSTLTVSNMSPEDSSIYLCSPLGGWNYGYTFGSGTRLTVV.

This clonotype was observed many times. The rearrangement links TRBV7-9 to TRBJ1-2; TRBD1 matches at 7 bases. The CDR3 runs to 15 residues. Germline CDR1 is SEHNR and CDR2 is FQNEAQ (reference sequence). Losses at the gene ends were 4 bases for V and 1 base for J; bases not matched to a gene: 6. The CDR3 region is CASSYDRVLNYGYTF. In nucleotides, the CDR3 is TGTGCCAGCAGCTACGACAGGGTCCTTAACTATGGCTACACCTTC. Combining the CDR3 with reference TRBV7-9 and TRBJ1-2 gives the whole variable domain DTGVSQNPRHKITKRGQNVTFRCDPISEHNRLYWYRQTLGQGPEFLTYFQNEAQLEKSRLLSDRFSAERPKGSFSTLEIQRTEQGDSAMYLCASSYDRVLNYGYTFGSGTRLTVV.

This clonotype was seen more than once but under ten times. The V gene is TRBV7-2, the J gene TRBJ2-1; 7 bases fit TRBD2. The V segment lost 5 bases and the J segment 6 bases; nucleotides outside the gene matches: 4. CDR1 is SGHTA, CDR2 FQGNSA, per germline. The CDR3 is 13 amino acids. This CDR3 is CASSPGGGNEQFF. The CDR3 bases are TGTGCCAGCAGCCCGGGCGGGGGCAATGAGCAGTTCTTC.

In this sample, this clonotype turned up a few times. V usage is TRBV14 and J usage is TRBJ2-1, with 9 bases matching TRBD2. The junction had 5 bases not matched to a gene; V was cut back by 0 bases and J by 2 bases. Germline V gene sequence: CDR1 SGHDN, CDR2 FVKESK. This CDR3 is built from 17 residues. CDR3 nucleotides: TGTGCCAGCAGCCAAGAAGTAGCGGGGGACGCCTACAATGAGCAGTTCTTC. This encodes CASSQEVAGDAYNEQFF.

This clonotype was seen only a few times. The rearrangement joins TRBV27 to TRBJ1-4, with a possible D match to TRBD1 (6 bases). This CDR3 has 14 residues. Germline V gene data show CDR1 as MNHEY and CDR2 as SMNVEV (reference sequence). V was pared by 6 bases and J by 0 bases, with 8 bases between. The DNA for the CDR3 is TGTGCCAGCAGGCGGACAGCAACTAATGAAAAACTGTTTTTT. Encoded protein: CASRRTATNEKLFF.